The 22 T cell receptor beta chains presented below share a single source sample, sequenced in a study of blood T cell repertoires in COVID-19. TCRdb keeps only in-frame clones here, not all; method: immunoSEQ multiplex PCR. Found here are approximately 330,000 clones, approximately 88% of them singletons; the top ten hold approximately 9.3%. The specimen sequenced was peripheral blood. All receptors come from a man aged 25-45 years with COVID-19, enrolled during active disease.

This chain uses TRBV2 with TRBJ2-7; 7 bases align to TRBD1. The junction had 15 bases not matched to a gene; V was cut back by 8 bases and J by 5 bases. CDR1 and CDR2 (germline): SNHLY, FYNNEI. CDR3 length: 15 amino acids. CDR3 bases: TGTGCCAGCCTGGGGCAGGGGGTGGGAATGGACGAGCAGTACTTC. The encoded protein is CASLGQGVGMDEQYF.

The chain recombines TRBV24-1 with TRBJ2-1; D not resolved. The V gene lost 9 bases and the J gene lost 4 bases, with 6 bases spanning the gap. The CDR3 contains 11 residues. Germline CDR1 KGHDR, CDR2 SFDVKD. As DNA, the CDR3 is TGTGCCACCGAGGAATACAATGAGCAGTTCTTC. Protein sequence: CATEEYNEQFF.

The table lists this clone with a count of one. The chain links TRBV7-9 to TRBJ1-2, with a tentative D call TRBD1 (5 bases). The CDR3 loop spans 15 amino acids. Germline CDR1 reads SEHNR; CDR2 reads FQNEAQ (reference sequence). V was pared by 0 bases and J by 3 bases, with 11 bases between. Written as DNA, the CDR3 is TGTGCCAGCAGCTTAGCAGGGGCGTATGACTATGGCTACACCTTC. Encoded protein: CASSLAGAYDYGYTF.

V gene TRBV9 combines with J gene TRBJ1-1; D gene uncertain. The V gene lost 0 bases and the J gene lost 2 bases, with 14 bases spanning the gap. Per germline, CDR1 SGDLS and CDR2 YYNGEE. CDR3 length: 16 amino acids. CDR3 loop: CASSVELVPSNTEAFF. In DNA, the CDR3 is TGTGCCAGCAGCGTAGAACTCGTCCCTAGTAACACTGAAGCTTTCTTT.

V gene TRBV6-2 or TRBV6-3 combines with J gene TRBJ1-4; maybe TRBD1 (5 bases). V was pared by 5 bases and J by 3 bases, with 10 bases between. The CDR3 is 14 amino acids. Germline CDR1 reads MNHEY; CDR2 reads SVGEGT. Here the CDR3 reads CASSNRDSNEKLFF. The CDR3 region has the DNA TGTGCCAGCAGTAACCGGGACTCTAATGAAAAACTGTTTTTT.

CDR3 sequence reads: CASSPGRLAGEVEETQYF. The CDR3 nucleotides read TGTGCCAGCAGTCCCGGGAGACTAGCGGGAGAGGTGGAGGAGACCCAGTACTTC. The V and J genes are TRBV6-6 and TRBJ2-5; TRBD2 matches 12 bases. The CDR3 is 18 residues long. The V gene's germline CDR1 is MNHNY and CDR2 SVGAGI (reference sequence). V lost 5 bases and J lost 5; bases outside the gene matches: 15.

The chain uses TRBV11-3 and TRBJ2-2, with D perhaps matching TRBD1 (5 bases). CDR1 SGHNT and CDR2 YENEEA come from the germline V gene. With 3 bases removed from V and 8 bases from J, the gap between germline ends came to 19 bases. This CDR3 has 16 residues. The CDR3, as DNA: TGTGCCAGCAGCTTTTGGCAGGACACCTCTTATGGGGAGCTGTTTTTT. It specifies CASSFWQDTSYGELFF.

V is TRBV9 and J is TRBJ2-3; 11 bases agree with TRBD2. CDR1 is SGDLS, CDR2 YYNGEE, per germline. The CDR3 is 19 residues long. Germline trimming cut 0 bases from V and 2 bases from J; bases unmatched to any gene: 11. CDR3 residues: CASSVGLAGGSLTTDTQYF. In DNA form, the CDR3 reads TGTGCCAGCAGCGTAGGGCTAGCGGGGGGATCGTTGACCACAGATACGCAGTATTTT. Combining the CDR3 with reference TRBV9 and TRBJ2-3 gives the whole variable domain DSGVTQTPKHLITATGQRVTLRCSPRSGDLSVYWYQQSLDQGLQFLIQYYNGEERAKGNILERFSAQQFPDLHSELNLSSLELGDSALYFCASSVGLAGGSLTTDTQYFGPGTRLTVL.

The chain recombines TRBV5-1 with TRBJ1-4; no reliable D call. This CDR3 comprises 18 residues. CDR1 and CDR2 from the germline V gene are SGHRS and YFSETQ. The ends were cut back, 6 bases at V and 2 bases at J, with 23 bases in the middle. For the CDR3, the DNA is TGCGCCAGCAACCGCCTCGGCTCCTCCCCGAGGACTAATGAAAAACTGTTTTTT. This encodes CASNRLGSSPRTNEKLFF.

The chain combines TRBV18 with TRBJ2-3; the match to TRBD2 covers 8 bases. CDR3 length equals 16 residues. The junction had 10 bases not matched to a gene; V was cut back by 6 bases and J by 2 bases. In germline, CDR1 is KGHSH, CDR2 LQKENI. CDR3 protein: CASSRRSGMLTDTQYF. For the CDR3, the DNA is TGTGCCAGCTCCCGTCGTAGCGGGATGCTCACAGATACGCAGTATTTT.

The rearrangement uses TRBV9 and TRBJ2-1, with 10 bases identical to TRBD2. The V gene's germline CDR1 is SGDLS and CDR2 YYNGEE. The V and J ends lost 0 bases and 4 bases, in that order; junction bases with no gene match: 4. The length of the CDR3 is 16 residues. DNA of the CDR3: TGTGCCAGCAGCGTAGCGGGACTAGCGACTTACAATGAGCAGTTCTTC. Amino acids: CASSVAGLATYNEQFF.

V and J are TRBV7-3 and TRBJ1-2; D is unclear. CDR3 length: 14 residues. From germline, CDR1 is SGHTA and CDR2 FQGTGA. V was shortened by 5 bases and J by 7 bases, with 17 bases between the two germline ends. This CDR3 reads CASSPRAGLSGYTF. The CDR3 DNA reads TGTGCCAGCAGCCCTCGTGCGGGATTGAGTGGCTACACCTTC.

The V and J genes are TRBV2 and TRBJ1-5; D is undetermined. CDR1 SNHLY and CDR2 FYNNEI come from the germline V gene. This CDR3 region has 13 residues. Trimming removed 7 bases from V and 7 bases from J, with 14 bases in between. CDR3 DNA sequence: TGTGCCAGCAAGTGGGAGGATTGGCAGCCCCAGCATTTT. The encoded protein is CASKWEDWQPQHF. Together with reference TRBV2 and TRBJ1-5, the CDR3 gives the full variable domain: EPEVTQTPSHQVTQMGQEVILRCVPISNHLYFYWYRQILGQKVEFLVSFYNNEISEKSEIFDDQFSVERPDGSNFTLKIRSTKLEDSAMYFCASKWEDWQPQHFGDGTRLSIL.

This chain joins TRBV28 and TRBJ2-5, with a weak D call TRBD2 (5 bases). V dropped 4 bases and J dropped 2 bases, with 11 bases sitting between them. This CDR3 region has 14 residues. Germline V gene lookup returns CDR1 MDHEN and CDR2 SYDVKM. CDR3 DNA sequence: TGTGCCAGCAGTTATTACTCGGGGCAAGAGACCCAGTACTTC. It translates to CASSYYSGQETQYF.

This clone was seen a handful of times. The same CDR3 arises from other DNA sequences in this sample as well. V and J are TRBV5-6 and TRBJ2-7; 10 bases line up with TRBD1. The V segment lost 0 bases and the J segment 6 bases; nucleotides outside the gene matches: 3. The germline CDR1 and CDR2 sequences are SGHDT and YYEEEE. The CDR3 has 14 amino acids. The CDR3 here is CASSLGQGAREQYF. CDR3 sequence (DNA): TGTGCCAGCAGCTTGGGACAGGGGGCTCGCGAGCAGTACTTC.

V is TRBV7-9 and J is TRBJ1-5, with 8 bases matching TRBD1. CDR1 and CDR2 (germline): SEHNR, FQNEAQ (reference sequence). This CDR3 comprises 16 residues. V shed 3 bases, J shed 1 base, and the junction held 5 bases outside the gene matches. The CDR3 protein is CASSFRGQLSNQPQHF. The CDR3 nucleotides are TGTGCCAGCAGCTTCAGGGGGCAGCTGAGCAATCAGCCCCAGCATTTT.

In the case of this clone: Other DNA variants within this sample encode the same CDR3. This rearrangement joins TRBV27 to TRBJ2-1, with D possibly being TRBD1 (5 bases). This CDR3 is built from 14 residues. Germline loops: CDR1 MNHEY, CDR2 SMNVEV (reference sequence). V lost 3 bases, J lost 4 bases, and 10 bases lay in between. CDR3 coding DNA: TGTGCCAGCAGTTTCGTTGCAGGGTACAATGAGCAGTTCTTC. Its translation is CASSFVAGYNEQFF.

The J gene is TRBJ2-1, the V gene TRBV7-9; 8 bases are shared with TRBD2. Germline V gene sequence: CDR1 SEHNR, CDR2 FQNEAQ (reference sequence). CDR3 size: 18 residues. V trimming: 5 bases; J trimming: 2 bases; junction bases outside the gene matches: 14. The CDR3 nucleotides are TGTGCCAGCAGCCCCCAAGCGGGAGTCCTGAGGACCTACAATGAGCAGTTCTTC. Amino acid sequence: CASSPQAGVLRTYNEQFF.

The genes are TRBV27 and TRBJ2-1; 10 positions agree with TRBD2. The CDR3 length is 16 residues. V shed 5 bases, J shed 2 bases, and the junction held 6 bases outside the gene matches. The germline V gene has CDR1 MNHEY and CDR2 SMNVEV (reference sequence). In DNA, the CDR3 is TGTGCCAGCAGTCCGTTTAGCGGGAGGCCCTACAATGAGCAGTTCTTC. This encodes CASSPFSGRPYNEQFF.

V and J are TRBV5-1 and TRBJ2-1, with TRBD2 identical over 7 bases. The CDR3 covers 16 residues. The germline CDR1 and CDR2 sequences are SGHRS and YFSETQ. The V segment lost 0 bases and the J segment 0 bases; nucleotides outside the gene matches: 3. The CDR3 here is CASSLGGSFSYNEQFF. In DNA, the CDR3 is TGCGCCAGCAGCTTGGGCGGGAGCTTCTCCTACAATGAGCAGTTCTTC.

V usage is TRBV28 and J usage is TRBJ2-2; possibly TRBD2 for D (6 bases). Germline loops: CDR1 MDHEN, CDR2 SYDVKM. The CDR3 extends over 14 amino acids. V lost 6 bases to trimming and J lost 5 bases, with 13 bases between them. The CDR3 loop is CASSPRTKTGELFF. The CDR3 DNA is TGTGCCAGCAGCCCCCGGACTAAAACCGGGGAGCTGTTTTTT.

J is TRBJ2-7 and V is TRBV25-1, with 7 bases lining up with TRBD1. The CDR3 has 15 amino acids. Germline V gives CDR1 MGHDK, CDR2 SYGVNS. Trimming at V came to 3 bases and at J to 0 bases, leaving 5 bases not matched to a gene. DNA for the CDR3: TGTGCCAGCAGTGACCGGGACAGCAGCTCCTACGAGCAGTACTTC. Protein sequence: CASSDRDSSSYEQYF.